Below, 21 T cell receptor beta chains from the same sample are listed, as sequenced in a study of molecular identifiers for immune sequencing clone quantification. Each CDR3 protein is one row after TCRdb ran MiXCR on the PCR reads. The sample lists around 470,000 distinct CDR3 sequences, around 23% seen once, with about 0.75% in the top ten. Material: naive CD8+ T cells from blood, with Jurkat cell RNA spiked in. Subset indicated: FACS-sorted CD8+CD4-CCR7+CD45RA+ naive T cells. The receptor set was obtained from a human donor in good health. Some libraries in this study had Jurkat cell RNA spiked in.

V and J are TRBV7-9 and TRBJ2-5; no reliable D call. This CDR3 has 14 amino acids. The V and J ends lost 4 bases and 4 bases respectively, with 13 bases between them. Germline values: CDR1 SEHNR, CDR2 FQNEAQ (reference sequence). CDR3 protein: CASSYPLTAETQYF. Written as DNA, the CDR3 is TGTGCCAGCAGCTACCCACTGACGGCAGAGACCCAGTACTTC.

This clonotype was counted between two and nine times. The J gene is TRBJ1-2, the V gene TRBV7-2; TRBD1 matches 9 bases. V was pared by 4 bases and J by 4 bases, with 13 bases of the junction left unmatched. The CDR3 covers 17 residues. Germline lookup yields CDR1 SGHTA and CDR2 FQGNSA. CDR3 sequence reads: CASSSHFRDRDGYGYTF. The CDR3 DNA is TGTGCCAGCAGCTCCCACTTCCGGGACAGGGATGGCTATGGCTACACCTTC. Variable domain in full (rest from reference TRBV7-2 and TRBJ1-2): GAGVSQSPSNKVTEKGKDVELRCDPISGHTALYWYRQSLGQGLEFLIYFQGNSAPDKSGLPSDRFSAERTGGSVSTLTIQRTQQEDSAVYLCASSSHFRDRDGYGYTFGSGTRLTVV.

As for this clonotype: One end of the junction is discordant with germline, which a read error may explain. The V gene is TRBV3-1, the J gene TRBJ2-3; 7 bases agree with TRBD1. Germline values: CDR1 LGHDT, CDR2 YNNKEL (reference sequence). The CDR3 is 14 amino acids. CDR3 protein: CASSQRDSTDAQYF. In nucleotides, the CDR3 is TGTGCCAGCAGCCAAAGGGACAGCACAGATGCGCAGTATTTT.

To note about this clonotype: Germline is not matched at one junction end, which may reflect a read error. This sequence joins TRBV27 and TRBJ2-2, with 8 bases aligning to TRBD1. Germline-derived CDR1 and CDR2 are MNHEY and SMNVEV (reference sequence). The CDR3 loop spans 16 amino acids. The CDR3 nucleotides are TGTACCAGCAGAGCCGGACAGGGCTTAAGGACCGGGGAGCTGTTTTTT. It codes for CTSRAGQGLRTGELFF.

This clonotype has only a few counts. The chain links TRBV12-3 or TRBV12-4 to TRBJ2-1, with D possibly TRBD1 on 6 matching bases. V was pared by 6 bases and J by 8 bases, with 11 bases between. The CDR3 is 12 amino acids. The CDR3, as DNA: TGTGCCAGCAGAAAACAGGGCTATGAGCAGTTCTTC. Its protein product is CASRKQGYEQFF.

This clonotype showed up just a few times. The V gene is TRBV7-9, the J gene TRBJ1-1; no clear D gene. The CDR3 extends over 12 amino acids. With 5 bases removed from V and 1 base from J, the gap between germline ends came to 5 bases. Germline CDR1 SEHNR, CDR2 FQNEAQ (reference sequence). The DNA for the CDR3 is TGTGCCAGCAGCATTTCGAACACTGAAGCTTTCTTT. Translated, it gives CASSISNTEAFF.

This clonotype appeared a few times. This chain connects TRBV5-8 to TRBJ2-1; tentative D call: TRBD2 (5 bases). Deletions cut 7 bases from V and 9 bases from J, with 14 bases between. The germline V gene has CDR1 SGHTS and CDR2 YDEGEE. This CDR3 spans 12 amino acids. The CDR3 coding sequence is TGTGCCAGCGGGGAAGCGGAGCCTGAGCAGTTCTTC. Protein product: CASGEAEPEQFF.

V gene TRBV27 combines with J gene TRBJ1-6; 8 bases match TRBD1. Germline CDR1 and CDR2: MNHEY and SMNVEV (reference sequence). The junction had 8 bases not matched to a gene; V was cut back by 5 bases and J by 11 bases. The CDR3 is 14 residues long. Here the CDR3 reads CASSPGQVGPPLHF. The CDR3 region has the DNA TGTGCCAGCAGTCCGGGACAGGTCGGGCCACCCCTCCACTTT.

As for this clonotype: A much larger clone lies one base from this, so it may be a read error. The genes are TRBV7-9 and TRBJ2-3; no definite D call. Germline V gene sequence: CDR1 SEHNR, CDR2 FQNEAQ (reference sequence). The CDR3 is 12 amino acids. The CDR3 bases are TGTGCCAGCACCTTACGCACAGATACGCAGTATTTT. It is translated as CASTLRTDTQYF.

As regards this clonotype: With a much larger clone just one base away, this may be a read error. J is TRBJ2-5 and V is TRBV4-1; D is undetermined. Germline V lookup: CDR1 MGHRA, CDR2 YSYEKL. The CDR3 runs 14 residues. The CDR3 DNA reads as TGCGCCAGCAGCCAAAGCGTTGCTCGAGAGACCCGGTACTTC. This sequence encodes CASSQSVARETRYF.

This clonotype was counted between two and nine times. The V gene is TRBV30, the J gene TRBJ2-3, with 8 positions matching TRBD2. V was pared by 0 bases and J by 2 bases, with 4 bases of the junction left unmatched. The CDR3 runs 15 residues. Germline V gives CDR1 GTSNPN, CDR2 SVGIG (reference sequence). CDR3 residues: CAWSVTSVVTDTQYF. The CDR3 region has the DNA TGTGCCTGGAGTGTGACTAGCGTGGTCACAGATACGCAGTATTTT.

This chain joins TRBV27 and TRBJ2-7; 9 nucleotides match TRBD1. This CDR3 has 14 amino acids. The trim removed 4 bases at V and 5 bases at J, leaving 6 bases unmatched. Germline CDR1 and CDR2: MNHEY and SMNVEV (reference sequence). The CDR3 DNA reads as TGTGCCAGCAGTTCACAGGGGGCAGTTAACGAGCAGTACTTC. Its translation is CASSSQGAVNEQYF.

The chain has TRBV20-1 and TRBJ1-2, with 8 bases aligning to TRBD1. CDR1 is DFQATT and CDR2 is SNEGSKA in the germline V gene (reference sequence). This CDR3 is built from 13 residues. Trimming took 6 bases from V and 4 from J; bases not matched to a gene: 7. Here the CDR3 DNA reads TGCAGTGCCCCGACAGGGGACGGCTATGGCTACACCTTC. This codes for CSAPTGDGYGYTF.

Worth noting for this clonotype: This may be a read error: a much more frequent sequence differs by one nucleotide. The V and J genes are TRBV7-9 and TRBJ2-3; 10 bases are a match to TRBD2. There are 16 residues in the CDR3. Per the germline V gene, CDR1 is SEHNR and CDR2 is FQNEAQ (reference sequence). J lost 5 bases, V lost 2 bases, and 7 bases had no gene match. The CDR3 here is CASSLLTSGNRDTQYF. The CDR3 DNA sequence: TGTGCCAGCAGCTTACTCACTAGCGGGAATAGAGATACGCAGTATTTT.

The genes are TRBV12-3 or TRBV12-4 and TRBJ1-5; 10 bases line up with TRBD1. This CDR3 is 18 amino acids long. The V gene end was trimmed by 4 bases and the J gene end by 0 bases; junction bases not matched to a gene: 9. CDR3 nucleotides: TGTGCCAGCAGTTCCTCCGGGACAGGGGATTATAGCAATCAGCCCCAGCATTTT. The encoded protein is CASSSSGTGDYSNQPQHF.

The table lists this clonotype with many counts. The V and J genes are TRBV29-1 and TRBJ1-1; perhaps TRBD1 as D (5 bases). The germline V gene has CDR1 SQVTM and CDR2 ANQGSEA. The CDR3 spans 12 residues. The germline V and J ends were trimmed by 8 bases and 0 bases, with 10 bases remaining between them. CDR3: CSSRQMNTEAFF. CDR3 bases: TGCAGCTCAAGACAGATGAACACTGAAGCTTTCTTT.

A remark on this clonotype: A much more abundant neighbour one base away suggests this may be a read error. This chain links TRBV28 with TRBJ2-7; tentative D call: TRBD2 (6 bases). The CDR3 runs 14 residues. Looked up from germline, CDR1 is MDHEN and CDR2 is SYDVKM. For the CDR3, the DNA is TGTGCCGGCAGTTTAGGAGCGGGCCCCTACGAGCAGTACTTC. Protein product: CAGSLGAGPYEQYF. Looking up the rest from reference TRBV28 and TRBJ2-7 gives the full variable domain: DVKVTQSSRYLVKRTGEKVFLECVQDMDHENMFWYRQDPGLGLRLIYFSYDVKMKEKGDIPEGYSVSREKKERFSLILESASTNQTSMYLCAGSLGAGPYEQYFGPGTRLTVT.

The genes are TRBV19 and TRBJ2-3; D is uncertain. CDR3 length equals 13 residues. Germline-derived CDR1 and CDR2 are LNHDA and SQIVND (reference sequence). V lost 2 bases and J lost 3, with 6 bases in between. CDR3 in amino acids: CASSIPRTDTQYF. The CDR3, as DNA: TGTGCCAGTAGTATACCCCGGACAGATACGCAGTATTTT.

This clonotype was seen many times. The CDR3 DNA reads TGTGCCAGCAGTTACGGCTGGGGTACCGAGCAGTACTTC. Translating gives CASSYGWGTEQYF. This chain uses TRBV6-5 with TRBJ2-7; no clear D. The CDR3 is 13 amino acids. The germline CDR1 and CDR2 sequences are MNHEY and SVGAGI. V was cut by 2 bases and J by 6 bases, with 11 bases left in between.

This clonotype was observed a handful of times. The CDR3 sequence is CAISRDRGSEQYF. The CDR3 nucleotides read TGCGCCATCTCGAGAGACAGAGGGTCTGAGCAGTACTTC. The gene calls are TRBV4-3 and TRBJ2-7; D is perhaps TRBD1 or TRBD2 (5 bases each). V was pared by 10 bases and J by 7 bases, with 20 bases between. Germline V lookup: CDR1 LGHNA, CDR2 YSLEER. The CDR3 totals 13 residues.

This clonotype was counted only a few times. CDR3: CASSLHNAGELFF. In nucleotides, the CDR3 is TGTGCCAGCAGTTTGCATAACGCCGGGGAGCTGTTTTTT. V is TRBV6-2 or TRBV6-3 and J is TRBJ2-2, with unresolved D. The V gene lost 4 bases and the J gene lost 6 bases, with 9 bases spanning the gap. CDR1 and CDR2 (germline): MNHEY, SVGEGT. This CDR3 region has 13 residues.